Listed here is a single TCR beta chain. Its cognate antigen is unknown. Heparinised blood was drawn once per donor, averaging about 0.11 L. The sample is drawn from a study of beta chain features in type 1 diabetes. Overall study findings and caveats: Type 1 diabetes patients showed a moderate but significant shortening of TCRB CDR3s in all four CD4+ subsets. The naive, central memory and Treg TCRB repertoires showed an apparent similarity that was greater among patients than among healthy donors. VDJ junctions from patients with type 1 diabetes contained fewer insertions and more deletions.

CDR3 size: 11 residues. V was cut by 10 bases and J by 6 bases, with 12 bases left in between. Germline CDR1 ENHRY, CDR2 SYGVKD. Expressed TCRB transcripts were sequenced because the entire RNA isolate underwent reverse transcription. Naive, central memory and regulatory T cell samples averaged roughly 3.6 million immunoSEQ reads each. Clones were sequenced by immunoSEQ multiplex PCR, and TCRdb holds only the in-frame ones, with some missing. The sample lists 600,000 to 700,000 clones, about an eighth occurring once. This sequence originates from a man in his late teens or twenties with type 1 diabetes. Material: naive CD4+ T cells from blood. The gene calls are TRBV10-3 and TRBJ1-2, with no clear D. The CDR3 DNA reads as TGTGCCACGACCCAATATAATGGCTACACCTTC. This codes for CATTQYNGYTF.